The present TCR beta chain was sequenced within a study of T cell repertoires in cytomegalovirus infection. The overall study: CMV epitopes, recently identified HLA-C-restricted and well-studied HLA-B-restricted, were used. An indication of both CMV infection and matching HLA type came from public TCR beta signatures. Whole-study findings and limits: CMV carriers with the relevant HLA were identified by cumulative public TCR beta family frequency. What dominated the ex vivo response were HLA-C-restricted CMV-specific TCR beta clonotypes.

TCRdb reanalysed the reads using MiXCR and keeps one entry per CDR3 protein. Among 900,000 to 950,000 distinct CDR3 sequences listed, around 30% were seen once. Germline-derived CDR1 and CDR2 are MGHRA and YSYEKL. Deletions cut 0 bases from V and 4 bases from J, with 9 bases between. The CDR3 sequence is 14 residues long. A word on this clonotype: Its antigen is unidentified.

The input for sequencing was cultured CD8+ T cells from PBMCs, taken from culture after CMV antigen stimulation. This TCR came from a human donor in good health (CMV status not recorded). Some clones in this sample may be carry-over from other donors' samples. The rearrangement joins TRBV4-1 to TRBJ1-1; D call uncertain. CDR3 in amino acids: CASSQDLGITEAFF. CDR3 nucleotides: TGCGCCAGCAGCCAAGATTTGGGCATCACTGAAGCTTTCTTT.